These T cell receptor beta chains were read from a single sample in a study of OX40 agonist ivuxolimab in advanced cancers. This table comes from immunoSEQ multiplex PCR, and its TCRdb copy is limited to in-frame clones, with some not included. The data hold approximately 100,000 clones, with 90% observed a single time. The material was CD4+ or CD8+ T cells sorted from blood, obtained in a trial of the OX40 agonist ivuxolimab. Receptors were obtained from an adult with an advanced solid tumor such as melanoma, head and neck, liver or kidney cancer. CDR3s include the opening cysteine and the closing phenylalanine or tryptophan. The order of the fields is V gene, J gene, clone size, D gene, CDR3 protein. D genes are given only for firm matches. Rows give clone size only sometimes, using once, few, many, or a class for an expanded clone.

TRBV11-3	TRBJ1-1	-	-	CASSLYSRGRTEAFF
TRBV7-3	TRBJ2-3	once	TRBD2	CASSSGLAGNTDTQYF
TRBV28	TRBJ2-5	-	-	CASSPRGGIVEETQYF
TRBV7-3	TRBJ1-2	-	-	CASSPDTNYGYTF
TRBV28	TRBJ1-4	-	TRBD1	CASRQGNEKLFF
TRBV27	TRBJ2-1	-	-	CASSSRYNEQFF
TRBV7-2	TRBJ2-1	-	-	CASSLDPSSYNEQFF
TRBV7-2	TRBJ1-1	-	-	CASSLKGLGYTEAFF
TRBV9	TRBJ2-1	-	TRBD2	CASSPPWGGSVNEQFF
TRBV30	TRBJ1-5	-	-	CAWNGGFNQPQHF
TRBV5-5	TRBJ2-7	-	-	CASSFVGVGEQYF
TRBV11-2	TRBJ1-5	-	-	CASSPRGGNQPQHF
TRBV18	TRBJ2-5	once	-	CASSPLGETQYF
TRBV6-1	TRBJ1-2	-	-	CASSEPGVGHGYTF
TRBV5-1	TRBJ1-2	-	TRBD1	CASSYADRESGYTF
TRBV6-6	TRBJ2-3	once	-	CATISSTSTDTQYF
TRBV7-8	TRBJ2-2	-	TRBD1	CASSLATGAITGELFF
TRBV18	TRBJ2-1	-	TRBD2	CASSPGLAHNEQFF
TRBV29-1	TRBJ2-6	-	-	CSGLGGPGANVLTF
TRBV4-1	TRBJ1-2	-	-	CASSQPRQRFYGYTF
TRBV21-1	TRBJ2-7	-	-	CASTPCEQYF
TRBV5-3	TRBJ1-1	once	TRBD1	CARSLNRRGIENTEAFF
TRBV7-2	TRBJ1-1	-	-	CASSPYWGTTEAFF
TRBV6-1	TRBJ1-4	-	-	CASSEGQGSSRLFF
TRBV7-2	TRBJ2-3	-	-	CASSPTLGAQYF
TRBV28	TRBJ1-1	-	-	CASSQGRVVMNTEAFF